The sample holds a few counts of the clone carrying this T cell receptor (beta chain). Its antigen is not known. The length of the CDR3 is 12 residues. J gave up 4 bases and V 11 bases, and 3 bases lay outside the gene matches. Germline V gene lookup returns CDR1 SNHLY and CDR2 FYNNEI. This sample is part of a study of shared clonotypes between healthy human individuals. Across the study: The plates for each donor numbered three CD4 naive, three CD4 memory, two CD8 naive and one CD8 memory.

Sequencing was performed with immunoSEQ multiplex PCR; in TCRdb, only in-frame clones are kept and a portion is missing. Among roughly 2,500,000 clones listed, 80% to 95% were seen once. Points from the study as a whole: Represented diversity, genetic and exposure-history alike, was limited by few donors. Researchers found naive subsets generally carried larger estimated richness than memory subsets. Four donors held around 5% of naive CD4 clonotypes in common.

The sequencing input was naive CD4+ T cells from PBMCs. The subset here: CD45RA+ positively selected. The V and J genes are TRBV2 and TRBJ1-5; 9 bases map to TRBD1. This clonotype was obtained from a man younger than 30 in good health. Some clones in this sample may be carry-over from other donors' samples. The CDR3 here is CAGGTGNQPQHF. CDR3 bases: TGTGCCGGGGGGACAGGGAATCAGCCCCAGCATTTT.